One sample yielded the 23 T cell receptor beta chains listed below, sequenced in a study of T cells expressing NK-cell markers. From its re-call of the 5' RACE reads, TCRdb lists each CDR3 protein once, without DNA. This sample's table reports 250,000 to 300,000 distinct CDR3 sequences. Sequencing was carried out using blood T cells: a sorted CD56 or NKG2C T cell subset, CD4+ or CD8+ T cells, or bulk PBMC T cells (not recorded which). The receptors come from a woman aged 18 to 69 in good health.

This chain links TRBV4-1 with TRBJ2-1; TCRdb selects TRBD1, and the lack of DNA leaves this call unchecked. The CDR3 extends over 15 amino acids. CDR1 and CDR2 (germline): MGHRA, YSYEKL. Here the CDR3 reads CASSLPGQGINEQFF.

The chain employs TRBV12-3 or TRBV12-4 and TRBJ1-2. This CDR3 region has 13 residues. The CDR3 sequence is CASSSEALYGYTF.

The chain joins TRBV6-1 to TRBJ2-1; TCRdb selects TRBD2, and the lack of DNA leaves this call unchecked. The germline V gene has CDR1 MNHNS and CDR2 SASEGT. The CDR3 contains 14 residues. CDR3 protein: CASSQASVGDEQFF.

V and J are TRBV29-1 and TRBJ1-1; TCRdb's D call, TRBD1, is unchecked because there is no DNA. Germline CDR1 reads SQVTM; CDR2 reads ANQGSEA. This CDR3 has 14 residues. The CDR3 is CSANRQELFTEAFF.

CDR3 sequence reads: CASSFSGANEKLFF. V is TRBV7-2 and J is TRBJ1-4. The CDR3 covers 14 residues. Per germline, CDR1 SGHTA and CDR2 FQGNSA.

This rearrangement joins TRBV20-1 to TRBJ2-7. CDR3 length: 15 residues. Germline V lookup: CDR1 DFQATT, CDR2 SNEGSKA (reference sequence). This chain's CDR3 is CSARVILAAAYEQYF.

The gene calls are TRBV18 and TRBJ2-1; TCRdb calls TRBD1, which cannot be checked without DNA. This CDR3 has 16 amino acids. Germline loops: CDR1 KGHSH, CDR2 LQKENI. The chain's CDR3 is CASSNGAGPTEDEQFF. The variable domain in full, completed from reference TRBV18 and TRBJ2-1, reads NAGVMQNPRHLVRRRGQEARLRCSPMKGHSHVYWYRQLPEEGLKFMVYLQKENIIDESGMPKERFSAEFPKEGPSILRIQQVVRGDSAAYFCASSNGAGPTEDEQFFGPGTRLTVL.

The gene calls are TRBV6-1 and TRBJ2-1; checking the TCRdb D call of TRBD1 is not possible without DNA. The CDR3 sequence is 15 residues long. Germline CDR1 and CDR2: MNHNS and SASEGT. The CDR3 spells CASSPSGGRINEQFF.

The chain combines TRBV20-1 with TRBJ2-3; TCRdb designates TRBD2, a call that cannot be tested without DNA. This CDR3 contains 15 residues. Germline CDR1 and CDR2: DFQATT and SNEGSKA (reference sequence). The CDR3: CSAGGAGGRADTQYF.

V usage is TRBV5-6 and J usage is TRBJ2-1; no DNA is available, so the TRBD1 call from TCRdb remains unchecked. The CDR3 has 17 amino acids. Germline V CDR1 and CDR2: SGHDT, YYEEEE. The CDR3 sequence is CASSPPGGNPTLNEQFF. The full variable domain, its missing parts supplied by reference TRBV5-6 and TRBJ2-1, is DAGVTQSPTHLIKTRGQQVTLRCSPKSGHDTVSWYQQALGQGPQFIFQYYEEEERQRGNFPDRFSGHQFPNYSSELNVNALLLGDSALYLCASSPPGGNPTLNEQFFGPGTRLTVL.

The CDR3 loop is CASSAGQPLGNTIYF. The chain has TRBV7-2 and TRBJ1-3; TCRdb proposes TRBD1, but this gene call is untestable without DNA. CDR1 is SGHTA and CDR2 is FQGNSA in the germline V gene. The CDR3 has 15 amino acids.

The chain couples TRBV5-4 to TRBJ2-1. CDR1 SGHNT and CDR2 YYREEE come from the germline V gene (reference sequence). This CDR3 has 16 residues. The CDR3 here is CASSLFTADPYNEQFF.

The gene calls are TRBV6-2 or TRBV6-3 and TRBJ1-1. CDR1 and CDR2 (germline): MNHEY, SVGEGT. CDR3 length equals 14 residues. This chain's CDR3 is CASMSTWYNTEAFF.

The chain is built from TRBV20-1 and TRBJ1-2. Germline V gives CDR1 DFQATT, CDR2 SNEGSKA (reference sequence). The length of the CDR3 is 13 residues. CDR3: CSARPQESRGYTF.

The CDR3 sequence: CSVVLGRGLVQETRYF. The chain joins TRBV29-1 to TRBJ2-5; TCRdb's D gene call, TRBD1, goes unchecked for lack of DNA. The germline V gene has CDR1 SQVTM and CDR2 ANQGSEA. CDR3 length: 16 residues.

The gene calls are TRBV6-1 and TRBJ2-1; no DNA is available, so the TRBD2 call from TCRdb remains unchecked. The CDR3 spans 14 residues. The germline V gene encodes CDR1 MNHNS and CDR2 SASEGT. CDR3 in amino acids: CASRRGGDYNEQFF.

The chain is built from TRBV7-2 and TRBJ2-1; TCRdb calls TRBD1, which cannot be checked without DNA. Germline V gene data show CDR1 as SGHTA and CDR2 as FQGNSA. The length of the CDR3 is 13 residues. CDR3 sequence: CASRGAPYNEQFF.

This chain links TRBV20-1 with TRBJ2-3; TCRdb returns TRBD2, unconfirmable since there is no DNA. CDR1 and CDR2 (germline): DFQATT, SNEGSKA (reference sequence). CDR3 length: 14 amino acids. CDR3: CSAKSGSAPGTQYF.

The CDR3 region is CASSEALLRDSNEQFF. The chain uses TRBV2 and TRBJ2-1; the TCRdb call, TRBD1, lacks DNA for checking. Germline CDR1 SNHLY, CDR2 FYNNEI. There are 16 residues in the CDR3.

The V call is TRBV6-1, the J call TRBJ1-3; TCRdb names TRBD1, which stays unverified in the absence of DNA. Germline CDR1 is MNHNS and CDR2 is SASEGT. The CDR3 extends over 15 amino acids. The CDR3 is CASRPPQGEGNTIYF.

The chain has TRBV29-1 and TRBJ1-2. There are 11 residues in the CDR3. CDR1 and CDR2 from the germline V gene are SQVTM and ANQGSEA. CDR3 loop: CSVDPKYGYTF.

This chain connects TRBV30 to TRBJ2-2. Germline lookup yields CDR1 GTSNPN and CDR2 SVGIG (reference sequence). This CDR3 spans 13 amino acids. The CDR3 here is CAGPRKNTGELFF.

The chain joins TRBV12-3 or TRBV12-4 to TRBJ2-3; the D call from TCRdb, TRBD1, cannot be confirmed without DNA. CDR3 length: 15 residues. The CDR3 is CASSLFGGDTDTQYF.